The 5 T cell receptor beta chains listed next were all sequenced from one sample in a study of CDR3 diversity in severe acne. In TCRdb, the PCR reads were re-called with MiXCR into one record per CDR3 protein. The repertoire includes approximately 77,000 distinct CDR3 sequences, about 49% of them detected once, and 11% sits in the top ten. Sequences were obtained from blood. Source of these receptors: a male donor with severe acne vulgaris.

A remark on this clonotype: A much larger clone lies a single base off, so this may be a read error. This chain connects TRBV5-4 to TRBJ2-5; 8 nucleotides line up with TRBD2. The CDR3 has 15 amino acids. Germline CDR1 is SGHNT and CDR2 is YYREEE (reference sequence). With 4 bases clipped from V and 2 bases from J, the junction kept 7 bases outside the gene matches. The CDR3 here is CASSLWREAQETQYF. The CDR3 coding sequence is TGTGCCAGCAGCCTGTGGCGGGAGGCACAAGAGACCCAGTACTTC.

Sample share makes this clonotype medium-sized. V and J are TRBV10-1 and TRBJ2-7; possibly TRBD1 or TRBD2 for D (5 bases each). CDR3 size: 14 residues. Per the germline V gene, CDR1 is WNHNN and CDR2 is SYGVQD (reference sequence). V gave up 8 bases and J gave up 2 bases, with 16 bases separating them. The CDR3 protein is CASGTGTQPYEQYF. CDR3 DNA: TGCGCCAGCGGCACCGGGACCCAACCCTACGAGCAGTACTTC.

The rearrangement links TRBV12-3 or TRBV12-4 to TRBJ2-1; D possibly corresponds to TRBD1 (6 bases). The CDR3 sequence is 14 residues long. The V end was cut by 6 bases, the J end by 7 bases, with 16 bases between. The CDR3 loop reads CASSPRGNVNEQFF. CDR3 in DNA: TGTGCCAGCAGCCCCAGGGGAAACGTAAATGAGCAGTTCTTC.

As for this clonotype: Being one base from a much bigger clone, this may be a read error. The CDR3 does not close with the conserved phenylalanine or tryptophan, likely indicating a read error. The J gene is TRBJ1-6, the V gene TRBV9, with D unclear. The CDR3 extends over 14 amino acids. V gave up 4 bases and J gave up 8 bases, with 13 bases separating them. Germline V gives CDR1 SGDLS, CDR2 YYNGEE. The CDR3 DNA reads as TGTGCCAGCAGCTTGGGAAGGGTCGATTCACCCCTCCACCTT. It yields the protein CASSLGRVDSPLHL.

The gene calls are TRBV7-2 and TRBJ1-5; no firm D call. The CDR3 totals 15 residues. V was shortened by 1 base and J by 1 base, with 8 bases between the two germline ends. The germline V gene encodes CDR1 SGHTA and CDR2 FQGNSA. Written as DNA, the CDR3 is TGTGCCAGCAGCTTAGTTGAACCGAGCAATCAGCCCCAGCATTTT. Translated, it gives CASSLVEPSNQPQHF.